This T cell receptor beta chain derives from a study of cytomegalovirus exposure and HLA in healthy donors. Regarding the study as a whole: Cytomegalovirus status was reportedly diagnosed by the classifier with high sensitivity and specificity.

Germline V gene data show CDR1 as SEHNR and CDR2 as FQNEAQ (reference sequence). V dropped 2 bases and J dropped 4 bases, with 11 bases sitting between them. The CDR3 spans 14 residues. It was with 60 Vbeta and 13 Jbeta primers that the PCR ran. TCRdb's copy holds only in-frame clones and misses some; the assay was immunoSEQ multiplex PCR. This table holds around 91,000 clones, 60% to 75% found once. Regarding this clone: Its antigen is not identified.

The sample consisted of PBMCs. The TCR was taken from a man aged 55 to 70 in good health and CMV-seronegative. The chain uses TRBV7-9 and TRBJ1-2; D gene ambiguous. Here the CDR3 DNA reads TGTGCCAGCAGCTTATTATCGACACCCTATGGCTACACCTTC. Its protein product is CASSLLSTPYGYTF.